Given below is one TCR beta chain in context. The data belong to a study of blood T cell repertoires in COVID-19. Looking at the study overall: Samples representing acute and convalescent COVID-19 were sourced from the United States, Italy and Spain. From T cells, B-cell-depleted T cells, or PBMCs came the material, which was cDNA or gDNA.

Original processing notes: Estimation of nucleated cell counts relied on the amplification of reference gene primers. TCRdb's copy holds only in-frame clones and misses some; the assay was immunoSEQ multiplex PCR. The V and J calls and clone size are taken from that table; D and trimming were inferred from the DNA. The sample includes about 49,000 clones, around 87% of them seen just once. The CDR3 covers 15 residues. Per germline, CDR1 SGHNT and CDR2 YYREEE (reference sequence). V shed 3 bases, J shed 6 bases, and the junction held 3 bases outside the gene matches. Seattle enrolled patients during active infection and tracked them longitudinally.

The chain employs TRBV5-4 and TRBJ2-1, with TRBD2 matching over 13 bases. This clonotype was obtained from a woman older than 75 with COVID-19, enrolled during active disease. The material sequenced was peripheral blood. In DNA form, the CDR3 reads TGTGCCAGCAGCTGGGGACTAGCGGGACGCAATGAGCAGTTCTTC. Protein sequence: CASSWGLAGRNEQFF.